These 12 T cell receptor beta chains share one sample of origin, sequenced in a study of CD8+ T cells in alopecia areata. Stated treatment: oral pan-JAK inhibitor, 5-10 mg twice daily. Sequencing used cDNA as its template, made by extracting RNA and reverse transcribing it. Some clones are missing from TCRdb's copy, which holds only in-frame ones; the method was immunoSEQ multiplex PCR. The sample lists about 180,000 clones; less than 75% were seen once. The sequencing used CD4+ T cells sorted from blood, collected between weeks 55 and 65, from a patient treated with tofacitinib. The source of these receptors is a human donor with alopecia areata.

This clone was seen a handful of times. The gene calls are TRBV21-1 and TRBJ2-1; no check of the table's D call, TRBD1, against the DNA was made. TRBV21-1 constitutes a pseudogene. The CDR3 covers 16 residues. The chain's CDR3 is CASSKEGALLYNEQFF. The CDR3 bases are TGTGCCAGCAGCAAAGAAGGGGCCCTTCTCTACAATGAGCAGTTCTTC.

The CDR3 coding sequence is TGTGCCATCAGTGAGTCAAGCCACACCGGGGAGCTGTTTTTT. Its protein product is CAISESSHTGELFF. V gene TRBV10-3 combines with J gene TRBJ2-2; D is ambiguous. Germline loops: CDR1 ENHRY, CDR2 SYGVKD. V dropped 0 bases and J dropped 3 bases, with 5 bases sitting between them. The CDR3 sequence is 14 residues long.

The chain joins TRBV27 to TRBJ1-2; D remains unclear. CDR1 and CDR2 (germline): MNHEY, SMNVEV (reference sequence). Trimming pared 2 bases from V and 4 bases from J, leaving 14 bases between. The CDR3 sequence is 15 residues long. The CDR3 loop reads CASSLGPEPIYGYTF. The CDR3 nucleotides read TGTGCCAGCAGTTTAGGCCCAGAACCTATCTATGGCTACACCTTC.

The CDR3 nucleotides read TGTGCCAGCAGCGTAGGGCCCGGGCTAGCGGGGCCCACAGATACGCAGTATTTT. It yields the protein CASSVGPGLAGPTDTQYF. The chain has TRBV9 and TRBJ2-3; 9 nucleotides match TRBD2. The CDR3 spans 18 residues. Germline V gene data show CDR1 as SGDLS and CDR2 as YYNGEE. The J segment lost 2 bases and the V segment lost 0 bases, leaving 10 bases of the junction unmatched.

This clone was counted between two and nine times. The chain recombines TRBV5-6 with TRBJ2-1, with 8 positions matching TRBD1. CDR3 length: 14 amino acids. Germline loops: CDR1 SGHDT, CDR2 YYEEEE. The V segment lost 4 bases and the J segment 7 bases; nucleotides outside the gene matches: 7. The CDR3 protein is CASSRQGMVNEQFF. Here the CDR3 DNA reads TGTGCCAGCAGCCGACAGGGGATGGTAAATGAGCAGTTCTTC.

This clone turned up a few times. The chain employs TRBV27 and TRBJ2-3; D gene unclear. The CDR3 is made up of 15 amino acids. Germline V lookup: CDR1 MNHEY, CDR2 SMNVEV (reference sequence). The germline V and J ends were trimmed by 0 bases and 3 bases, with 10 bases remaining between them. Written as DNA, the CDR3 is TGTGCCAGCAGTTTATCGCGGCCGGAAACAGATACGCAGTATTTT. Translated, it gives CASSLSRPETDTQYF.

This clone was detected once. The chain employs TRBV28 and TRBJ2-3; possibly TRBD1 for D (5 bases). This CDR3 spans 16 amino acids. Trimming left V 2 bases short and J 4 bases short, with 16 bases between. Germline CDR1 and CDR2: MDHEN and SYDVKM. This chain's CDR3 is CASSLNQARVADTQYF. DNA of the CDR3: TGTGCCAGCAGTTTAAATCAGGCCAGGGTCGCAGATACGCAGTATTTT. The variable domain in full, with the rest retrieved from reference TRBV28 and TRBJ2-3, is DVKVTQSSRYLVKRTGEKVFLECVQDMDHENMFWYRQDPGLGLRLIYFSYDVKMKEKGDIPEGYSVSREKKERFSLILESASTNQTSMYLCASSLNQARVADTQYFGPGTRLTVL.

This sequence joins TRBV6-5 and TRBJ1-1; 7 nucleotides line up with TRBD1. The CDR3 runs to 15 residues. Trimming removed 0 bases from V and 3 bases from J; junction bases left unmatched: 4. Germline V CDR1 and CDR2: MNHEY, SVGAGI. This CDR3 reads CASSYSTGHHTEAFF. The CDR3 DNA is TGTGCCAGCAGTTACTCGACAGGGCACCACACTGAAGCTTTCTTT.

V usage is TRBV2 and J usage is TRBJ1-6; 8 bases agree with TRBD1. Germline CDR1 is SNHLY and CDR2 is FYNNEI. The CDR3 contains 13 residues. With V trimmed by 7 bases and J by 7 bases, 3 bases remained unmatched. The CDR3 spells CASMDRVNSPLHF. The CDR3 nucleotides read TGTGCCAGCATGGACAGGGTGAATTCACCCCTCCACTTT.

This chain links TRBV6-5 with TRBJ1-1; 10 bases line up with TRBD1. Trimming removed 4 bases from V and 10 bases from J; junction bases left unmatched: 9. The germline V gene has CDR1 MNHEY and CDR2 SVGAGI. There are 14 residues in the CDR3. In DNA, the CDR3 is TGTGCCAGCAGTTCCGGCGACAGGGGGCACGGAGCTTTCTTT. This sequence encodes CASSSGDRGHGAFF.

The V gene is TRBV29-1, the J gene TRBJ2-7; D is uncertain. The germline CDR1 and CDR2 sequences are SQVTM and ANQGSEA. With 4 bases removed from V and 2 bases from J, the gap between germline ends came to 9 bases. This CDR3 spans 12 amino acids. The CDR3 protein is CSVADPAYEQYF. Here the CDR3 DNA reads TGCAGCGTTGCAGATCCCGCCTACGAGCAGTACTTC.

The chain couples TRBV29-1 to TRBJ2-2; D ambiguous. This CDR3 contains 11 residues. Germline CDR1 SQVTM, CDR2 ANQGSEA. V was clipped by 7 bases and J by 4 bases, with 7 bases between them. The CDR3 reads CSARSTGELFF. The CDR3 DNA reads as TGCAGCGCCCGTAGCACCGGGGAGCTGTTTTTT.